The next 22 T cell receptor beta chains were all read from a single sample in a study of cytomegalovirus exposure and HLA in healthy donors. The PCR was carried out with 60 Vbeta primers and 13 Jbeta primers. Sequencing used immunoSEQ multiplex PCR; TCRdb keeps in-frame clones, though not all of them. Altogether some 70,000 clones are present, roughly 66% being singletons, with the ten largest covering 3% to 3.5%. Specimen: PBMCs. The receptors come from a woman aged 50 to 65 in good health and CMV-seronegative.

The chain carries TRBV14 and TRBJ2-3, with TRBD1 as a possible D gene (6 bases). Germline V gene lookup returns CDR1 SGHDN and CDR2 FVKESK. V was trimmed by 3 bases and J by 1 base, leaving 8 bases between them. The CDR3 length is 14 residues. The CDR3 coding sequence is TGTGCCAGCAGCCATCGGACAGGCACAGATACGCAGTATTTT. As protein: CASSHRTGTDTQYF.

V gene TRBV27 combines with J gene TRBJ1-1; D uncertain. Germline-derived CDR1 and CDR2 are MNHEY and SMNVEV (reference sequence). V was pared by 8 bases and J by 3 bases, with 19 bases between. This CDR3 spans 15 amino acids. The CDR3 sequence is CASYPFATGDTEAFF. In nucleotides, the CDR3 is TGTGCCAGCTACCCTTTCGCCACCGGGGACACTGAAGCTTTCTTT.

The genes are TRBV11-2 and TRBJ1-1; 7 bases align to TRBD1. The ends lost 5 bases at V and 0 bases at J; junction bases unmatched: 6. CDR3 length: 15 amino acids. Germline CDR1 SGHAT, CDR2 FQNNGV. The DNA for the CDR3 is TGTGCCAGCAGCCCCGGGACAGCCATGAACACTGAAGCTTTCTTT. Its translation: CASSPGTAMNTEAFF.

V is TRBV7-2 and J is TRBJ2-6, with 10 bases matching TRBD1. The CDR3 sequence is 16 residues long. V dropped 3 bases and J dropped 2; count of bases not matched to a gene: 1. Germline V gene sequence: CDR1 SGHTA, CDR2 FQGNSA. The CDR3 sequence is CASSLTGGAGANVLTF. The DNA for the CDR3 is TGTGCCAGCAGCTTGACAGGGGGCGCTGGGGCCAACGTCCTGACTTTC.

The rearrangement uses TRBV18 and TRBJ2-1; maybe TRBD1 (6 bases). The CDR3 contains 15 residues. Germline V gene data show CDR1 as KGHSH and CDR2 as LQKENI. Trimming stripped 5 bases from V and 0 bases from J, with 11 bases between. The CDR3 here is CASSSDRISYNEQFF. In DNA form, the CDR3 reads TGTGCCAGCTCATCTGACAGGATCTCCTACAATGAGCAGTTCTTC.

The chain combines TRBV5-1 with TRBJ2-5; D remains unclear. Trimming left V 0 bases short and J 5 bases short, with 5 bases between. Germline-derived CDR1 and CDR2 are SGHRS and YFSETQ. The CDR3 totals 12 residues. The CDR3 is CASSLVQETQYF. CDR3 coding DNA: TGCGCCAGCAGCTTGGTGCAGGAGACCCAGTACTTC.

This clone turned up a few times. The V call is TRBV30, the J call TRBJ1-1; 9 bases agree with TRBD1. Germline values: CDR1 GTSNPN, CDR2 SVGIG (reference sequence). After removal of 0 bases from V and 5 bases from J, the junction contained 16 bases not matched to a gene. The CDR3 length is 18 residues. CDR3 nucleotides: TGTGCCTGGAGTGTAAGGGACAGGGTCACCAGATTCATGACTGAAGCTTTCTTT. Its protein is CAWSVRDRVTRFMTEAFF. Drawing the rest from reference TRBV30 and TRBJ1-1, the complete variable domain is SQTIHQWPATLVQPVGSPLSLECTVEGTSNPNLYWYRQAAGRGLQLLFYSVGIGQISSEVPQNLSASRPQDRQFILSSKKLLLSDSGFYLCAWSVRDRVTRFMTEAFFGQGTRLTVV.

The rearrangement joins TRBV18 to TRBJ2-7; D possibly corresponds to TRBD1 (7 bases). Deletions cut 2 bases from V and 2 bases from J, with 16 bases between. CDR1 is KGHSH, CDR2 LQKENI, per germline. The CDR3 has 16 residues. The CDR3 coding sequence is TGTGCCAGCTCACCATCGCGGGACAGAAAGCCCTACGAGCAGTACTTC. It encodes CASSPSRDRKPYEQYF.

The rearrangement links TRBV27 to TRBJ1-5; the match to TRBD1 covers 9 bases. With 5 bases clipped from V and 6 bases from J, the junction kept 8 bases outside the gene matches. Germline V gives CDR1 MNHEY, CDR2 SMNVEV (reference sequence). This CDR3 has 15 residues. The CDR3 protein is CASSSGQGSGQPQHF. The DNA of the CDR3 is TGTGCCAGCAGTAGCGGACAGGGGAGTGGTCAGCCCCAGCATTTT.

This clone was picked up one time. The rearrangement links TRBV5-1 to TRBJ1-1; D gene uncertain. V lost 0 bases to trimming and J lost 6 bases, with 9 bases between them. The CDR3 spans 13 residues. Germline V gene sequence: CDR1 SGHRS, CDR2 YFSETQ. This CDR3 reads CASSLGASPEAFF. The CDR3 DNA sequence: TGCGCCAGCAGCTTGGGGGCCTCCCCTGAAGCTTTCTTT.

The chain links TRBV7-2 to TRBJ1-3; a possible D gene is TRBD1 (6 bases). This CDR3 contains 15 residues. V lost 2 bases and J 4 bases, leaving 12 bases between the germline ends. CDR1 SGHTA and CDR2 FQGNSA come from the germline V gene. The CDR3 sequence is CASSLNRALGNTIYF. For the CDR3, the DNA is TGTGCCAGCAGCTTAAACAGGGCTTTAGGAAACACCATATATTTT.

The chain is built from TRBV30 and TRBJ2-5, with a weak D call TRBD2 (5 bases). V was clipped by 3 bases and J by 14 bases, with 16 bases between them. The CDR3 contains 11 residues. Germline assignment: CDR1 GTSNPN and CDR2 SVGIG (reference sequence). CDR3 DNA: TGTGCCTGGAGAGGAAGGAGGATCGTCTACTTC. It is translated as CAWRGRRIVYF.

The rearrangement links TRBV28 to TRBJ1-5; D not certain. Trimming cost V 3 bases and J 2 bases, with 11 bases left between them. Germline values: CDR1 MDHEN, CDR2 SYDVKM. CDR3 size: 15 residues. The CDR3 region has the DNA TGTGCCAGCAGTTTGATCGGGAGGGGCAATCAGCCCCAGCATTTT. Its protein is CASSLIGRGNQPQHF.

The chain carries TRBV5-5 and TRBJ1-6; D gene uncertain. The length of the CDR3 is 17 residues. The germline gives CDR1 SGHKS, CDR2 YYEKEE (reference sequence). The V gene lost 4 bases and the J gene lost 4 bases, with 18 bases spanning the gap. The CDR3 sequence is CASSRGMAAHYNSPLHF. DNA for the CDR3: TGTGCCAGCAGCCGGGGTATGGCGGCTCATTATAATTCACCCCTCCACTTT.

The chain couples TRBV5-1 to TRBJ2-1; 12 bases line up with TRBD1. V was clipped by 4 bases and J by 7 bases; unmatched bases: 12. From germline, CDR1 is SGHRS and CDR2 YFSETQ. The CDR3 has 17 residues. The CDR3 sequence is CASSPNPSGQGANEQFF. The DNA for the CDR3 is TGCGCCAGCAGCCCAAACCCATCGGGACAGGGGGCGAATGAGCAGTTCTTC.

This clone was detected only a few times. Other DNA sequences in the same sample also yield this CDR3. The chain combines TRBV5-6 with TRBJ2-1; TRBD2 aligns across 11 bases. From germline, CDR1 is SGHDT and CDR2 YYEEEE. J was trimmed by 7 bases and V by 2 bases; bases with no gene match: 5. There are 15 residues in the CDR3. This CDR3 reads CASSLGLAGGNEQFF. The CDR3 bases are TGTGCCAGCAGCTTAGGACTAGCGGGCGGTAATGAGCAGTTCTTC.

The chain combines TRBV30 with TRBJ2-5; 7 bases align to TRBD1. Germline loops: CDR1 GTSNPN, CDR2 SVGIG (reference sequence). V trimming: 4 bases; J trimming: 1 base; junction bases outside the gene matches: 15. The CDR3 consists of 17 residues. The CDR3 sequence is CAWTQGQTIFSQETQYF. Here the CDR3 DNA reads TGTGCCTGGACCCAGGGACAGACAATATTCAGCCAAGAGACCCAGTACTTC.

This clone appeared a few times. This sequence joins TRBV5-1 and TRBJ2-7; 11 positions match TRBD2. V gave up 4 bases and J gave up 5 bases; unmatched junction bases: 8. Germline V CDR1 and CDR2: SGHRS, YFSETQ. The CDR3 extends over 15 amino acids. Here the CDR3 DNA reads TGCGCCAGCAGCAAACTAGCGGGAGTCGGAAACGAGCAGTACTTC. Its protein is CASSKLAGVGNEQYF.

The chain combines TRBV28 with TRBJ2-5, with a weak D call TRBD2 (6 bases). Germline V lookup: CDR1 MDHEN, CDR2 SYDVKM. Trimming took off 5 bases at V and 3 bases at J, with 16 bases between the two ends. The CDR3 spans 15 residues. The CDR3 protein is CASSTQVRGKETQYF. DNA for the CDR3: TGTGCCAGCAGTACTCAGGTCCGGGGGAAAGAGACCCAGTACTTC.

This CDR3 reads CASSVTGGPLTFF. The CDR3 DNA follows: TGTGCCAGCAGTGTCACAGGGGGCCCCTTAACTTTCTTT. The chain joins TRBV2 to TRBJ1-1, with 9 bases identical to TRBD1. V shed 4 bases, J shed 12 bases, and the junction held 9 bases outside the gene matches. The CDR3 loop spans 13 amino acids. Germline V gene sequence: CDR1 SNHLY, CDR2 FYNNEI.

The chain couples TRBV29-1 to TRBJ2-3; D not resolved. This CDR3 spans 15 amino acids. V gave up 0 bases and J gave up 0 bases, with 10 bases separating them. Germline assignment: CDR1 SQVTM and CDR2 ANQGSEA. CDR3 sequence (DNA): TGCAGCGTTGAAGATGGGCACCGGAGCACAGATACGCAGTATTTT. It is translated as CSVEDGHRSTDTQYF.

This chain links TRBV5-1 with TRBJ1-1; TRBD1 matches 11 bases. This CDR3 has 15 amino acids. V lost 4 bases and J lost 1; bases outside the gene matches: 3. CDR1 and CDR2 (germline): SGHRS, YFSETQ. The CDR3 DNA sequence: TGCGCCAGCAGCGGGGGGACAGGGGGGAACACTGAAGCTTTCTTT. Translation gives CASSGGTGGNTEAFF. Complete variable domain (other parts from reference TRBV5-1 and TRBJ1-1): KAGVTQTPRYLIKTRGQQVTLSCSPISGHRSVSWYQQTPGQGLQFLFEYFSETQRNKGNFPGRFSGRQFSNSRSEMNVSTLELGDSALYLCASSGGTGGNTEAFFGQGTRLTVV.